Here is one T cell receptor (beta chain) with its context. Its antigen is unknown. Read data end 3 residues before the CDR3 end; the end is taken from the germline J gene. CDR1 and CDR2 from the germline V gene are KGHSH and LQKENI. CDR3 length: 13 residues. TCR beta CDR3 amplified by multiplex PCR from approximately 1,200 ng genomic DNA. TCRdb keeps only in-frame clones here, not all; method: immunoSEQ multiplex PCR. The sample features some 30,000 clones, with about 3.4% in its top ten. MY09/MY11 PCR detected cervical HPV DNA; dot-blot assigned genotypes. The data stem from a study of T cells in women clearing cervical HPV infection. Study conclusions and caveats: Controls had more TRBV6-7 (approximately 0.15%) than cases (approximately 0.11%). CIN3+ cases had significantly higher TCR richness than controls; evenness did not differ.

The material sequenced was blood buffy coat. The clonotype was recovered from a woman between 18 and 69 years old with a cervical HPV16 infection that either progressed to CIN3+ or cleared (not recorded which). V is TRBV18 and J is TRBJ1-2; D is possibly TRBD1 (6 bases). The CDR3 reads CASSHEQGSDYTF. The part of the CDR3 DNA that was read is TGTGCCAGCTCACACGAACAGGGAAGCGAC.